This TCR beta chain appears in the sequencing data of a study of T cell changes during pregnancy in multiple sclerosis. The ends lost 6 bases at V and 5 bases at J; junction bases unmatched: 6. The CDR3 runs 14 residues. Germline loops: CDR1 MNHNS, CDR2 SASEGT. Clones were read by immunoSEQ multiplex PCR, and TCRdb kept only the in-frame ones, dropping some. The repertoire holds tens of thousands of clones, with around 90% as singletons. The sequence derives from a female donor with multiple sclerosis, enrolled in a pregnancy study. The rearrangement joins TRBV6-1 to TRBJ2-5, with 10 bases fitting TRBD2. This specimen was CD4+ T cells from peripheral blood mononuclear cells, taken in the second trimester of pregnancy. The CDR3 DNA sequence: TGTGCCAGCAGCATTAGCGGGGGGACGGAGACCCAGTACTTC. It translates to CASSISGGTETQYF.